Listed here are 13 T cell receptor beta chains from one sample, sequenced in a study of blood T cell repertoires in COVID-19. The data were produced by immunoSEQ multiplex PCR, yet TCRdb's version contains in-frame clones alone and is incomplete. This table has roughly 200,000 clones, about 85% appearing once. The sample was peripheral blood. All receptors come from a woman at least 80 years old with acute or convalescent COVID-19.

V is TRBV20-1 and J is TRBJ2-3; 9 nucleotides align to TRBD2. The CDR3 is 15 amino acids. V gave up 3 bases and J gave up 5 bases; unmatched junction bases: 9. Germline loops: CDR1 DFQATT, CDR2 SNEGSKA (reference sequence). CDR3 nucleotides: TGCAGTGCTAGTATTGCGGGAGGGCCGGGAGATACGCAGTATTTT. The encoded protein is CSASIAGGPGDTQYF.

This chain links TRBV12-5 with TRBJ2-7, with a weak D call TRBD2 (6 bases). Germline V CDR1 and CDR2: LGHNT, FRNRAP. V was cut by 6 bases and J by 7 bases, with 10 bases left in between. The length of the CDR3 is 11 residues. CDR3 amino acids: CASGRGWEQYF. CDR3 DNA: TGTGCTAGTGGCCGGGGGTGGGAGCAGTACTTC.

This chain links TRBV19 with TRBJ2-1, with 8 bases identical to TRBD2. CDR3 length: 15 residues. V lost 3 bases to trimming and J lost 6 bases; unmatched junction nucleotides: 7. CDR1 LNHDA and CDR2 SQIVND come from the germline V gene (reference sequence). CDR3 in amino acids: CASSMMGGGPNEQFF. Here the CDR3 DNA reads TGTGCCAGTAGTATGATGGGCGGGGGGCCCAATGAGCAGTTCTTC. Supplemented by reference TRBV19 and TRBJ2-1, the full variable domain reads DGGITQSPKYLFRKEGQNVTLSCEQNLNHDAMYWYRQDPGQGLRLIYYSQIVNDFQKGDIAEGYSVSREKKESFPLTVTSAQKNPTAFYLCASSMMGGGPNEQFFGPGTRLTVL.

This rearrangement joins TRBV27 to TRBJ2-5; tentative D call: TRBD1 (5 bases). Per germline, CDR1 MNHEY and CDR2 SMNVEV (reference sequence). There are 13 residues in the CDR3. The V end lost 8 bases, the J end lost 4 bases, and 14 bases lay between the germline ends. CDR3 coding DNA: TGTGCCAGCGTCCGGGCCCAGGGAGAGACCCAGTACTTC. Translating gives CASVRAQGETQYF.

The sample holds one count of this clone. The V gene is TRBV7-3, the J gene TRBJ2-5, with D tentatively TRBD2 (6 bases). Trimming left V 2 bases short and J 5 bases short, with 9 bases between. The germline gives CDR1 SGHTA, CDR2 FQGTGA. This CDR3 contains 13 residues. Here the CDR3 reads CASSLFGRETQYF. The CDR3 nucleotides are TGTGCCAGCAGCTTATTTGGGAGGGAGACCCAGTACTTC.

This chain uses TRBV14 with TRBJ2-7; 9 bases are a match to TRBD1. Trimming cost V 4 bases and J 4 bases; bases outside gene matches: 5. CDR1 is SGHDN, CDR2 FVKESK, per germline. This CDR3 has 14 residues. In nucleotides, the CDR3 is TGTGCCAGCAGCCGCGGGACAGGGTGGTACGAGCAGTACTTC. Protein: CASSRGTGWYEQYF.

This rearrangement joins TRBV5-6 to TRBJ1-2, with TRBD1 identical over 8 bases. Trimming at V came to 3 bases and at J to 4 bases, leaving 8 bases not matched to a gene. From germline, CDR1 is SGHDT and CDR2 YYEEEE. The CDR3 consists of 15 residues. This CDR3 reads CASSWPDRALYGYTF. CDR3 sequence (DNA): TGTGCCAGCAGCTGGCCGGACAGGGCCCTCTATGGCTACACCTTC.

V is TRBV5-1 and J is TRBJ1-4; D possibly corresponds to TRBD1 (6 bases). Between the trimmed V and J ends, which lost 7 bases and 6 bases, there was a span of 16 bases. The CDR3 contains 14 residues. CDR1 is SGHRS and CDR2 is YFSETQ in the germline V gene. CDR3 protein: CASRPQGSDEKLFF. CDR3 in DNA: TGCGCCAGCCGACCACAGGGATCGGATGAAAAACTGTTTTTT.

The chain combines TRBV11-3 with TRBJ2-7; 8 bases line up with TRBD2. The CDR3 spans 14 residues. With V trimmed by 5 bases and J by 2 bases, 5 bases remained unmatched. Germline CDR1 is SGHNT and CDR2 is YENEEA. This CDR3 is CASSTGGPPYEQYF. DNA for the CDR3: TGTGCCAGCAGCACGGGGGGGCCTCCCTACGAGCAGTACTTC.

The chain carries TRBV15 and TRBJ1-1; TRBD1 might be the D (6 bases). The length of the CDR3 is 15 residues. Germline-derived CDR1 and CDR2 are LNHNV and YYDKDF (reference sequence). Trimming removed 5 bases from V and 11 bases from J, with 24 bases in between. The DNA of the CDR3 is TGTGCCACCAGCCCGCCTGGCAGGGGCCTCTCAGCGGCTTTCTTT. This gives the protein CATSPPGRGLSAAFF.

The rearrangement joins TRBV27 to TRBJ2-7, with D possibly matching TRBD1 (5 bases). Looked up from germline, CDR1 is MNHEY and CDR2 is SMNVEV (reference sequence). The CDR3 sequence is 11 residues long. Trimming left V 6 bases short and J 3 bases short, with 6 bases between. CDR3 DNA sequence: TGTGCCAGCAGCCAGGGCTACGAGCAGTACTTC. Its translation is CASSQGYEQYF.

The chain links TRBV9 to TRBJ2-1, with a weak D call TRBD1 (5 bases). V was cut by 0 bases and J by 5 bases, with 9 bases left in between. Germline V gene data show CDR1 as SGDLS and CDR2 as YYNGEE. The CDR3 sequence is 14 residues long. CDR3 nucleotides: TGTGCCAGCAGCGTAGGTCAGGGAAACAATGAGCAGTTCTTC. It encodes CASSVGQGNNEQFF.

The V call is TRBV21-1, the J call TRBJ2-5; TRBD2, the table's D call, lacks a check against the DNA. TRBV21-1 constitutes a pseudogene. The CDR3 is 20 amino acids. The CDR3 sequence is CASSKAGGGLAGVRQETQYF. As DNA, the CDR3 is TGTGCCAGCAGCAAAGCTGGGGGTGGGCTAGCGGGAGTACGACAAGAGACCCAGTACTTC.